The 21 T cell receptor beta chains below all came from one sample that was sequenced in a study of identical twins. TCRdb analysed the 5' RACE reads with MiXCR anew, one entry per CDR3 protein. The table has 420,000 or so distinct CDR3 sequences, about 18% seen once. The specimen sequenced was naive T cells sorted from blood. The receptors derive from a man aged 50 or older in good health.

This clonotype was observed a few times. V and J are TRBV5-6 and TRBJ1-1; TRBD1 aligns across 7 bases. Looked up from germline, CDR1 is SGHDT and CDR2 is YYEEEE. The V and J ends lost 3 bases and 0 bases, in that order; junction bases with no gene match: 2. The CDR3 loop spans 14 amino acids. DNA for the CDR3: TGTGCCAGCAGCTGGGGACAGCTGAACACTGAAGCTTTCTTT. Its translation is CASSWGQLNTEAFF.

The chain has TRBV7-2 and TRBJ2-5, with D possibly TRBD1 on 5 matching bases. Per the germline V gene, CDR1 is SGHTA and CDR2 is FQGNSA. Trimming took 8 bases from V and 5 from J, leaving 15 bases between them. The CDR3 is made up of 13 amino acids. The CDR3 loop reads CASAGNAGETQYF. CDR3 nucleotide sequence: TGTGCCAGCGCAGGGAACGCCGGGGAGACCCAGTACTTC.

This clonotype showed up many times. The CDR3 reads CASSQGLRGQNTEAFF. As DNA, the CDR3 is TGCGCCAGCAGCCAAGGCCTTAGGGGCCAAAACACTGAAGCTTTCTTT. The gene calls are TRBV4-3 and TRBJ1-1; the D gene is possibly TRBD1 (5 bases). This CDR3 contains 16 residues. Germline CDR1 LGHNA, CDR2 YSLEER. The V and J ends lost 1 base and 2 bases respectively, with 14 bases between them.

The chain uses TRBV5-4 and TRBJ2-1, with 7 bases matching TRBD2. V was clipped by 0 bases and J by 0 bases; unmatched bases: 6. Germline V gene sequence: CDR1 SGHNT, CDR2 YYREEE (reference sequence). The CDR3 has 17 amino acids. CDR3 residues: CASSLAAGASSYNEQFF. The CDR3, as DNA: TGTGCCAGCAGCTTGGCCGCGGGAGCGAGCTCCTACAATGAGCAGTTCTTC.

This sequence joins TRBV6-5 and TRBJ2-7, with D perhaps matching TRBD2 (6 bases). CDR1 and CDR2 from the germline V gene are MNHEY and SVGAGI. The CDR3 runs 15 residues. V was shortened by 4 bases and J by 3 bases, with 16 bases between the two germline ends. CDR3 region: CASSSPGRSDYEQYF. The CDR3 coding sequence is TGTGCCAGCAGTTCTCCAGGGAGGTCGGACTACGAGCAGTACTTC.

The V and J genes are TRBV11-1 and TRBJ2-1; TRBD1 matches 7 bases. The CDR3 covers 16 residues. The trim removed 2 bases at V and 9 bases at J, leaving 13 bases unmatched. Looked up from germline, CDR1 is SGHAT and CDR2 is FQDESV (reference sequence). The chain's CDR3 is CASSLLPGGERREQFF. For the CDR3, the DNA is TGTGCCAGCAGCTTACTCCCAGGGGGAGAACGTCGTGAGCAGTTCTTC.

The V and J genes are TRBV6-2 or TRBV6-3 and TRBJ2-7, with TRBD1 matching over 7 bases. This CDR3 spans 13 amino acids. V gave up 0 bases and J gave up 7 bases; unmatched junction bases: 3. CDR1 MNHEY and CDR2 SVGEGT come from the germline V gene. The DNA of the CDR3 is TGTGCCAGCAGTTACTCGACAGGGCGGGAGCAGTACTTC. Its translation is CASSYSTGREQYF.

This clonotype has a handful of counts. This chain connects TRBV4-2 to TRBJ1-4, with a weak D call TRBD1 (6 bases). CDR3 length: 15 residues. Trimming took off 1 base at V and 5 bases at J, with 11 bases between the two ends. Germline CDR1 LGHNA, CDR2 YNFKEQ. CDR3 sequence (DNA): TGTGCCAGCAGCCAAGGCCGGCAGGGGAATGAAAAACTGTTTTTT. Translating it yields CASSQGRQGNEKLFF.

This clonotype turned up a few times. The J gene is TRBJ2-1, the V gene TRBV7-9; no clear D. This CDR3 is built from 16 residues. The V gene lost 5 bases and the J gene lost 11 bases, with 25 bases spanning the gap. Germline CDR1 reads SEHNR; CDR2 reads FQNEAQ (reference sequence). CDR3 coding DNA: TGTGCCAGCAGCCGCCCCCGAGACGTACTTACAATGCAGCAGTTCTTC. Translating it yields CASSRPRDVLTMQQFF.

This clonotype occurred a few times. The chain is built from TRBV20-1 and TRBJ2-7; possibly TRBD1 or TRBD2 for D (6 bases each). The CDR3 totals 14 residues. Trimming shortened V by 0 bases and J by 4 bases, and 13 bases separated the two germline ends. Germline assignment: CDR1 DFQATT and CDR2 SNEGSKA (reference sequence). The CDR3, as DNA: TGCAGTGCTAGAGATAGGGGGGAGTCTTACGAGCAGTACTTC. It translates to CSARDRGESYEQYF.

This chain links TRBV15 with TRBJ2-2; D ambiguous. This CDR3 contains 14 residues. Looked up from germline, CDR1 is LNHNV and CDR2 is YYDKDF (reference sequence). V lost 4 bases, J lost 7 bases, and 13 bases lay in between. DNA of the CDR3: TGTGCCACCAGCAATCGTTGGGAAGGCGGGGAGCTGTTTTTT. Protein: CATSNRWEGGELFF.

This clonotype was seen a handful of times. J is TRBJ2-5 and V is TRBV10-3, with 10 bases aligning to TRBD1. With 4 bases clipped from V and 4 bases from J, the junction kept 3 bases outside the gene matches. The CDR3 contains 14 residues. The germline V gene encodes CDR1 ENHRY and CDR2 SYGVKD. The CDR3 nucleotides are TGTGCCATCAGTGGGACAGGGGGATTAGAGACCCAGTACTTC. Protein: CAISGTGGLETQYF.

This clonotype showed up many times. CDR3 protein: CASSSPGLKNEQFF. Here the CDR3 DNA reads TGTGCCAGCAGCTCCCCGGGACTAAAGAATGAGCAGTTCTTC. This chain connects TRBV7-3 to TRBJ2-1, with TRBD2 identical over 7 bases. The germline V gene has CDR1 SGHTA and CDR2 FQGTGA. V shed 4 bases, J shed 7 bases, and the junction held 7 bases outside the gene matches. The CDR3 loop spans 14 amino acids.

The chain has TRBV11-2 and TRBJ1-4; the D is unclear. Germline CDR1 reads SGHAT; CDR2 reads FQNNGV. This CDR3 comprises 13 residues. Trimming pared 9 bases from V and 3 bases from J, leaving 11 bases between. CDR3 in DNA: TGTGCCAGTACAAGGGCACCTAATGAAAAACTGTTTTTT. Translating it yields CASTRAPNEKLFF.

J is TRBJ1-4 and V is TRBV6-2 or TRBV6-3, with 9 bases that match TRBD1. The CDR3 runs to 20 residues. J gave up 7 bases and V 0 bases, and 18 bases lay outside the gene matches. Germline V lookup: CDR1 MNHEY, CDR2 SVGEGT. The CDR3 is CASSYSRDRVGWWHGEKLFF. In DNA form, the CDR3 reads TGTGCCAGCAGTTACTCTAGGGACAGGGTCGGTTGGTGGCATGGTGAAAAACTGTTTTTT.

The chain is built from TRBV5-1 and TRBJ2-7, with TRBD1 identical over 7 bases. Germline CDR1 is SGHRS and CDR2 is YFSETQ. The CDR3 length is 15 residues. The V segment lost 1 base and the J segment 2 bases; nucleotides outside the gene matches: 6. The CDR3 here is CASSLLGQHPYEQYF. The CDR3 DNA is TGCGCCAGCAGCTTGTTGGGACAGCACCCCTACGAGCAGTACTTC.

The chain employs TRBV29-1 and TRBJ1-2; unclear D gene. This CDR3 is 12 amino acids long. Per germline, CDR1 SQVTM and CDR2 ANQGSEA. The V end was cut by 4 bases, the J end by 1 base, with 7 bases between. The CDR3 bases are TGCAGCGTTGGACGGGGTAACTATGGCTACACCTTC. Residues: CSVGRGNYGYTF.

The rearrangement uses TRBV6-2 or TRBV6-3 and TRBJ2-7, with a weak D call TRBD2 (6 bases). Trimming left V 4 bases short and J 7 bases short, with 20 bases between. This CDR3 has 15 amino acids. The germline gives CDR1 MNHEY, CDR2 SVGEGT. CDR3 sequence (DNA): TGTGCCAGCAGTTCGCGATCGGTCGGGGGAAGTGAGCAGTACTTC. It yields the protein CASSSRSVGGSEQYF.

The chain uses TRBV5-4 and TRBJ2-7; no definite D call. The CDR3 runs 12 residues. Trimming stripped 1 base from V and 5 bases from J, with 7 bases between. CDR1 SGHNT and CDR2 YYREEE come from the germline V gene (reference sequence). The CDR3 region is CASSLFRDEQYF. The CDR3 DNA reads TGTGCCAGCAGCTTGTTCCGCGACGAGCAGTACTTC.

The V gene is TRBV6-5, the J gene TRBJ2-5; no clear D gene. V lost 5 bases, J lost 1 base, and 14 bases lay in between. The V gene's germline CDR1 is MNHEY and CDR2 SVGAGI. This CDR3 contains 15 residues. CDR3 protein: CASSIRGAPQETQYF. DNA of the CDR3: TGTGCCAGCAGTATACGTGGTGCACCCCAAGAGACCCAGTACTTC.

The rearrangement joins TRBV6-5 to TRBJ2-2; 7 nucleotides align to TRBD2. The CDR3 totals 15 residues. Germline V gives CDR1 MNHEY, CDR2 SVGAGI. The J segment lost 4 bases and the V segment lost 2 bases, leaving 4 bases of the junction unmatched. The CDR3 loop is CASSYGRASTGELFF. DNA for the CDR3: TGTGCCAGCAGTTACGGGAGGGCCAGCACCGGGGAGCTGTTTTTT.